The text below deals with one TCR beta chain. Its antigen is unidentified. The entry originates in a study of graft-versus-host responses after intestinal transplantation. Libraries were prepared by immunoSEQ multiplex PCR; TCRdb keeps only in-frame clonotypes and omits some of them. The sample contains about 93,000 clones, 85% to 95% of which appear only once. Study results and limitations: Within the allografts of patients who had graft-donor T cell macrochimerism, graft-versus-host to host-versus-graft clonal ratios were high.

CDR3 length equals 13 residues. J was trimmed by 6 bases and V by 3 bases; bases with no gene match: 6. The V gene's germline CDR1 is GTSNPN and CDR2 SVGIG (reference sequence). The input for sequencing was unstimulated CD8+ T cells sorted from spleen or lymph node cells, taken before intestinal transplant. This clonotype originated in a human donor who received an intestinal transplant. The chain links TRBV30 to TRBJ2-7, with 9 nucleotides matching TRBD2. The CDR3 protein is CAWRAGGNGEQYF. The CDR3 bases are TGTGCCTGGAGGGCGGGAGGGAATGGCGAGCAGTACTTC.